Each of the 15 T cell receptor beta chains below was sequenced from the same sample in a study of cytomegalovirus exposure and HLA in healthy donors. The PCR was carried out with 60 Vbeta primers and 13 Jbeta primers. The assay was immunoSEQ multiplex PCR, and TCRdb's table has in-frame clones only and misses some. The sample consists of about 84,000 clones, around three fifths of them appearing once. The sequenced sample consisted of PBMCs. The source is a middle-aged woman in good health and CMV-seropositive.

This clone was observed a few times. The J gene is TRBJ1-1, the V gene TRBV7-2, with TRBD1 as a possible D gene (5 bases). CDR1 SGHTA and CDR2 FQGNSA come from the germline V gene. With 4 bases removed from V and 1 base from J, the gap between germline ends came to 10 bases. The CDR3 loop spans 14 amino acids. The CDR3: CASSYTGGNTEAFF. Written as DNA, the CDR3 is TGTGCCAGCAGCTATACCGGGGGGAACACTGAAGCTTTCTTT.

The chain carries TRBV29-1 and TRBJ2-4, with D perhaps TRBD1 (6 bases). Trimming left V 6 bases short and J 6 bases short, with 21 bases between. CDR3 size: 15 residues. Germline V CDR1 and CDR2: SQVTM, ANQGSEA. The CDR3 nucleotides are TGCAGCGTCGTGACTTTTTGGGGCAGGGGAAACATTCAGTACTTC. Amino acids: CSVVTFWGRGNIQYF.

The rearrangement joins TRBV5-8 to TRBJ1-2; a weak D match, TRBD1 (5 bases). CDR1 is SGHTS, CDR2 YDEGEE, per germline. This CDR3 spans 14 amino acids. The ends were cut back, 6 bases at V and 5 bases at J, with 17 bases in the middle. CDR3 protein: CASNRGQEGYGYTF. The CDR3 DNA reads TGTGCCAGCAACCGAGGTCAGGAGGGGTATGGCTACACCTTC.

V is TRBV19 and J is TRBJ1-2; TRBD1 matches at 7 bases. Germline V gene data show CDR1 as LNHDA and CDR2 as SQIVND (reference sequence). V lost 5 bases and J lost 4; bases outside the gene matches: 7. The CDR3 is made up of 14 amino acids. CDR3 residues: CASSRDSVSYGYTF. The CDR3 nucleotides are TGTGCCAGTAGTCGGGACAGTGTCAGCTATGGCTACACCTTC.

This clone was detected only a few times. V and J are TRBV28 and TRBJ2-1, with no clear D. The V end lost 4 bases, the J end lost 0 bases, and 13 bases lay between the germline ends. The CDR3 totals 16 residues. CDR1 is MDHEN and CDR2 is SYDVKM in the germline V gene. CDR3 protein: CASSSPTSSSYNEQFF. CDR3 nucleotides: TGTGCCAGCAGTTCACCTACCTCTAGCTCCTACAATGAGCAGTTCTTC.

CDR3 in amino acids: CASSSTASYEQYF. The CDR3 DNA reads as TGTGCCAGCAGTTCGACAGCCTCCTACGAGCAGTACTTC. V and J are TRBV27 and TRBJ2-7, with a weak D call TRBD1 (5 bases). The CDR3 has 13 residues. Between the trimmed V and J ends, which lost 4 bases and 0 bases, there was a span of 7 bases. Germline assignment: CDR1 MNHEY and CDR2 SMNVEV (reference sequence).

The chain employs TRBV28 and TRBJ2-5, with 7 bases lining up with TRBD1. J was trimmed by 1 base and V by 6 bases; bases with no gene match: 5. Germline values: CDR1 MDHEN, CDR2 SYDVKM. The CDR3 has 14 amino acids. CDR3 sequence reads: CASSPGQTQETQYF. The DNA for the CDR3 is TGTGCCAGCAGCCCGGGACAGACCCAAGAGACCCAGTACTTC.

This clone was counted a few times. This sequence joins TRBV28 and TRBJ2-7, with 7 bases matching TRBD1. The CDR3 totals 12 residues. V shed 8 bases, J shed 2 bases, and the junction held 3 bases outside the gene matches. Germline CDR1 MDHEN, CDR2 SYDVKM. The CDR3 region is CASWGQTYEQYF. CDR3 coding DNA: TGTGCCAGCTGGGGACAGACCTACGAGCAGTACTTC. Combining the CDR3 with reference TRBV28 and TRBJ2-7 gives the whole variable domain DVKVTQSSRYLVKRTGEKVFLECVQDMDHENMFWYRQDPGLGLRLIYFSYDVKMKEKGDIPEGYSVSREKKERFSLILESASTNQTSMYLCASWGQTYEQYFGPGTRLTVT.

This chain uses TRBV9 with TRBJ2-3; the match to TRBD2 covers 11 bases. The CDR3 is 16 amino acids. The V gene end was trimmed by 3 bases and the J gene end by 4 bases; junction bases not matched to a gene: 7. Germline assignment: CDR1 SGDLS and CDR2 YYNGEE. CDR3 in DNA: TGTGCCAGCAGCGCTAGCGGGAGGTCCCTCGCAGATACGCAGTATTTT. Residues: CASSASGRSLADTQYF.

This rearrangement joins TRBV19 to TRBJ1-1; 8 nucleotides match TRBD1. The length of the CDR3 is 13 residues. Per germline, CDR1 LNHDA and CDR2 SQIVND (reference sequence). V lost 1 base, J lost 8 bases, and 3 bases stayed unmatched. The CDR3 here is CASSIVTGEEAFF. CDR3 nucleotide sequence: TGTGCCAGTAGTATAGTGACAGGGGAAGAAGCTTTCTTT.

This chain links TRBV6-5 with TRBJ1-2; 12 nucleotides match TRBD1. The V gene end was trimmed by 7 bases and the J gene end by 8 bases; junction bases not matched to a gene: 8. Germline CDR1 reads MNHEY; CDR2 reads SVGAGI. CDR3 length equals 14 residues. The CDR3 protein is CASISLGTGGGYTF. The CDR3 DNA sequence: TGTGCCAGCATTTCCCTCGGGACAGGGGGCGGCTACACCTTC.

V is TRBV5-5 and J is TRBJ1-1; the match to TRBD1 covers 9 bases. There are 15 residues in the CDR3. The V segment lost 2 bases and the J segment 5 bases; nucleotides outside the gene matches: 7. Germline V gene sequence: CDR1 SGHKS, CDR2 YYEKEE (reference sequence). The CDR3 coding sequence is TGTGCCAGCAGCTTTTCGGACAGGGGAAGGACTGAAGCTTTCTTT. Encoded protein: CASSFSDRGRTEAFF.

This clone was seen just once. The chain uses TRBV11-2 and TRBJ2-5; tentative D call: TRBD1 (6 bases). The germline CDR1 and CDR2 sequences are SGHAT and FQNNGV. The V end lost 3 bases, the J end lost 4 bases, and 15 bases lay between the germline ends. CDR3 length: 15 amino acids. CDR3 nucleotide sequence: TGTGCCAGCAGCTTCACACAGGGAACCTCAGAGACCCAGTACTTC. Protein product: CASSFTQGTSETQYF.

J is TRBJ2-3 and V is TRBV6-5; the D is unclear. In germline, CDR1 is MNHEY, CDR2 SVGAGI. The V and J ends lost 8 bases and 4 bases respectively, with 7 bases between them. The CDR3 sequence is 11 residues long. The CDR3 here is CASSVSDTQYF. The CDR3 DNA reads TGTGCCAGCTCAGTCTCAGATACGCAGTATTTT.

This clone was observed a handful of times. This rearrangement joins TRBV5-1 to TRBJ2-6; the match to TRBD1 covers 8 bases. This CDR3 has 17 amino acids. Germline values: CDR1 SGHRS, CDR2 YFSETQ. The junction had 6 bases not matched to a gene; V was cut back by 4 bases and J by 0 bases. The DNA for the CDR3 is TGCGCCAGCAGCGCCGGGACAGGCCACTCTGGGGCCAACGTCCTGACTTTC. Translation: CASSAGTGHSGANVLTF.